These 29 T cell receptor beta chains originate from one sample sequenced in a study of vaccination and CD4 T cells after COVID-19. Their antigen targets remain unknown. Treatment reported: roughly ten-day PBMC culture with coronavirus spike peptide pools or control peptides (ViraFEST assay). Sequencing of DNA taken from cultured CD4+ T cells relied on the Oncomine TCR Beta short-read assay. TCRdb re-derived calls from the PCR reads in MiXCR, one entry per CDR3 protein. Of roughly 13,000 distinct CDR3 sequences in the sample, roughly 50% were seen once. Material: CD4+ T cells from blood, cultured in vitro. The receptors originated from a human donor who had recovered from COVID-19.

The chain employs TRBV6-5 and TRBJ2-2, with D maybe TRBD2 (6 bases). Trimming stripped 5 bases from V and 3 bases from J, with 10 bases between. CDR1 is MNHEY and CDR2 is SVGAGI in the germline V gene. This CDR3 has 14 amino acids. The chain's CDR3 is CASSTRGYTGELFF. CDR3 nucleotide sequence: TGTGCCAGCAGTACTCGGGGGTACACCGGGGAGCTGTTTTTT.

The V and J genes are TRBV28 and TRBJ2-1; maybe TRBD1 (6 bases). CDR1 and CDR2 (germline): MDHEN, SYDVKM. Trimming shortened V by 4 bases and J by 4 bases, and 14 bases separated the two germline ends. The CDR3 runs to 15 residues. CDR3 nucleotides: TGTGCCAGCAGTTCTAACAGGGCTTGGTACAATGAGCAGTTCTTC. Translated, it gives CASSSNRAWYNEQFF.

The genes are TRBV19 and TRBJ2-7; TRBD1 matches at 8 bases. With 10 bases clipped from V and 0 bases from J, the junction kept 5 bases outside the gene matches. The germline V gene encodes CDR1 LNHDA and CDR2 SQIVND (reference sequence). The CDR3 consists of 13 residues. DNA for the CDR3: TGTGCCACCCGGGACAGGAGCTCCTACGAGCAGTACTTC. It specifies CATRDRSSYEQYF.

The chain couples TRBV11-3 to TRBJ1-6, with TRBD1 identical over 7 bases. V lost 5 bases to trimming and J lost 6 bases; unmatched junction nucleotides: 7. CDR1 is SGHNT and CDR2 is YENEEA in the germline V gene. The CDR3 is 15 amino acids. CDR3 loop: CASSHRDRANSPLHF. The CDR3 region has the DNA TGTGCCAGCAGCCACCGGGACAGAGCTAATTCACCCCTCCACTTT.

The CDR3 nucleotides are TGTGCCAGCAGTTACACGCCGGGACAGGGGCCCTCGCTGGGCGCAGATACGCAGTATTTT. Its translation is CASSYTPGQGPSLGADTQYF. The J gene is TRBJ2-3, the V gene TRBV28, with TRBD1 matching 10 bases. Trimming cost V 4 bases and J 4 bases; bases outside gene matches: 20. The CDR3 has 20 residues. The germline V gene encodes CDR1 MDHEN and CDR2 SYDVKM.

V and J are TRBV12-3 or TRBV12-4 and TRBJ2-7, with D possibly matching TRBD1 (6 bases). V lost 4 bases to trimming and J lost 0 bases, with 13 bases between them. This CDR3 is built from 15 residues. CDR3 in DNA: TGTGCCAGCAGTTCGGCCCAGGGGCGCTCCTACGAGCAGTACTTC. It translates to CASSSAQGRSYEQYF.

V gene TRBV12-3 or TRBV12-4 combines with J gene TRBJ2-7; 7 bases map to TRBD2. V trimming: 6 bases; J trimming: 6 bases; junction bases outside the gene matches: 11. There are 14 residues in the CDR3. For the CDR3, the DNA is TGTGCCAGCAGCTCGAGCGGGATACTCTCCGAGCAGTACTTC. Translated, it gives CASSSSGILSEQYF.

The gene calls are TRBV27 and TRBJ2-7; D perhaps matches TRBD2 (5 bases). This CDR3 comprises 14 residues. V was shortened by 7 bases and J by 0 bases, with 13 bases between the two germline ends. Germline CDR1 is MNHEY and CDR2 is SMNVEV (reference sequence). CDR3 residues: CASTLNRDSYEQYF. The CDR3 DNA reads TGTGCCAGCACTTTGAATCGGGACTCCTACGAGCAGTACTTC.

The rearrangement joins TRBV20-1 to TRBJ1-1; TRBD1 is a possible D gene (5 bases). Trimming pared 6 bases from V and 3 bases from J, leaving 20 bases between. The germline gives CDR1 DFQATT, CDR2 SNEGSKA (reference sequence). This CDR3 has 15 residues. CDR3 residues: CSAAVLGSGDTEAFF. DNA of the CDR3: TGCAGTGCGGCGGTCCTAGGCTCGGGGGACACTGAAGCTTTCTTT.

V is TRBV20-1 and J is TRBJ2-7; TRBD1 matches 7 bases. CDR1 is DFQATT, CDR2 SNEGSKA, per germline (reference sequence). The CDR3 is 14 residues long. V gave up 6 bases and J gave up 2 bases; unmatched junction bases: 10. The CDR3 is CSAPGTATTYEQYF. The CDR3 nucleotides are TGCAGTGCCCCTGGGACAGCCACCACCTACGAGCAGTACTTC.

The chain uses TRBV6-4 and TRBJ1-2; 10 nucleotides agree with TRBD1. The V gene's germline CDR1 is MRHNA and CDR2 SNTAGT. The J segment lost 7 bases and the V segment lost 6 bases, leaving 8 bases of the junction unmatched. The CDR3 has 14 amino acids. The CDR3 bases are TGTGCCAGCAGGCGCGACAGGGGGCTTGGTGGCTACACCTTC. Encoded protein: CASRRDRGLGGYTF.

The genes are TRBV7-9 and TRBJ2-5, with D maybe TRBD2 (5 bases). The germline V gene encodes CDR1 SEHNR and CDR2 FQNEAQ (reference sequence). The CDR3 has 15 amino acids. Trimming cost V 6 bases and J 5 bases, with 19 bases left between them. The chain's CDR3 is CASSPGLPSGETQYF. The CDR3, as DNA: TGTGCCAGCAGTCCAGGACTGCCCTCGGGTGAGACCCAGTACTTC. Full variable domain (missing parts from reference TRBV7-9 and TRBJ2-5): DTGVSQNPRHKITKRGQNVTFRCDPISEHNRLYWYRQTLGQGPEFLTYFQNEAQLEKSRLLSDRFSAERPKGSFSTLEIQRTEQGDSAMYLCASSPGLPSGETQYFGPGTRLLVL.

The V call is TRBV7-9, the J call TRBJ1-2; TRBD1 might be the D (5 bases). The CDR3 contains 17 residues. Looked up from germline, CDR1 is SEHNR and CDR2 is FQNEAQ (reference sequence). V lost 6 bases and J 4 bases, leaving 24 bases between the germline ends. In DNA, the CDR3 is TGTGCCAGCAGGCGACTAGGCGGGACCCAAGCGGGCTATGGCTACACCTTC. Residues: CASRRLGGTQAGYGYTF.

The chain couples TRBV6-4 to TRBJ1-1; D is unclear. V lost 0 bases and J lost 1, with 6 bases in between. The germline CDR1 and CDR2 sequences are MRHNA and SNTAGT. The CDR3 contains 14 residues. The CDR3 bases are TGTGCCAGCAGTGACTCGTCAGGGAACACTGAAGCTTTCTTT. It specifies CASSDSSGNTEAFF.

V and J are TRBV28 and TRBJ1-5; 9 bases are shared with TRBD1. The germline CDR1 and CDR2 sequences are MDHEN and SYDVKM. This CDR3 is built from 16 residues. V lost 4 bases, J lost 6 bases, and 10 bases stayed unmatched. The chain's CDR3 is CASSSPGTGSGQPQHF. CDR3 sequence (DNA): TGTGCCAGCAGTTCCCCCGGGACAGGGTCGGGTCAGCCCCAGCATTTT.

There are a few counts of this clonotype. The genes are TRBV6-2 or TRBV6-3 and TRBJ1-5; unclear D gene. Per germline, CDR1 MNHEY and CDR2 SVGEGT. The length of the CDR3 is 14 residues. Trimming cost V 6 bases and J 3 bases, with 12 bases left between them. The CDR3 reads CASRRAGNNQPQHF. For the CDR3, the DNA is TGTGCCAGCAGACGGGCGGGGAACAATCAGCCCCAGCATTTT.

The V call is TRBV28, the J call TRBJ1-6, with D uncertain. V lost 5 bases and J 5 bases, leaving 13 bases between the germline ends. The CDR3 is 15 amino acids. Looked up from germline, CDR1 is MDHEN and CDR2 is SYDVKM. The chain's CDR3 is CASSLGSANNSPLHF. The CDR3 coding sequence is TGTGCCAGCAGTCTGGGGTCCGCCAATAATTCACCCCTCCACTTT.

Only a few counts were recorded for this clonotype. The V gene is TRBV6-7, the J gene TRBJ2-1; unclear D gene. TRBV6-7 is classed as an ORF, of uncertain function. The CDR3 sequence is 14 residues long. V gave up 0 bases and J gave up 9 bases, with 12 bases separating them. The CDR3 DNA follows: TGTGCCAGCAGTTACTCACCTGTCCCGGGTGAGCAGTTCTTC. This gives the protein CASSYSPVPGEQFF.

The chain carries TRBV10-3 and TRBJ2-1, with D possibly being TRBD1 or TRBD2 (5 bases each). Trimming took off 3 bases at V and 5 bases at J, with 14 bases between the two ends. Germline CDR1 and CDR2: ENHRY and SYGVKD. The CDR3 runs to 15 residues. The CDR3 bases are TGTGCCATCAGTGACCCCGGGACGGTCAACAATGAGCAGTTCTTC. Translated, it gives CAISDPGTVNNEQFF.

This clonotype was recorded a few times. V is TRBV2 and J is TRBJ2-2, with D tentatively TRBD1 (5 bases). V was cut by 6 bases and J by 0 bases, with 11 bases left in between. The germline gives CDR1 SNHLY, CDR2 FYNNEI. The CDR3 loop spans 15 amino acids. The CDR3 here is CASRGWGANTGELFF. As DNA, the CDR3 is TGTGCCAGCAGGGGTTGGGGCGCGAACACCGGGGAGCTGTTTTTT.

The genes are TRBV25-1 and TRBJ1-2; TRBD1 matches at 7 bases. Per the germline V gene, CDR1 is MGHDK and CDR2 is SYGVNS. With V trimmed by 9 bases and J by 5 bases, 6 bases remained unmatched. The length of the CDR3 is 12 residues. CDR3 in amino acids: CASTRDSYGYTF. The CDR3 DNA is TGTGCCAGTACCCGGGACAGTTATGGCTACACCTTC.

This chain links TRBV7-6 with TRBJ1-6, with 7 bases that match TRBD1. CDR1 and CDR2 (germline): SGHVS, FNYEAQ. The V gene end was trimmed by 5 bases and the J gene end by 0 bases; junction bases not matched to a gene: 4. This CDR3 has 16 amino acids. CDR3 in amino acids: CASSLGQDSYNSPLHF. The CDR3 bases are TGTGCCAGCAGCCTCGGACAGGACTCCTATAATTCACCCCTCCACTTT.

The chain combines TRBV27 with TRBJ2-7; 11 nucleotides agree with TRBD2. CDR1 MNHEY and CDR2 SMNVEV come from the germline V gene (reference sequence). The CDR3 extends over 12 amino acids. The J segment lost 9 bases and the V segment lost 6 bases, leaving 4 bases of the junction unmatched. This CDR3 reads CASRLAGGRQYF. The DNA for the CDR3 is TGTGCCAGCAGATTAGCGGGGGGGAGGCAGTACTTC.

V and J are TRBV20-1 and TRBJ1-2; no clear D gene. Germline CDR1 reads DFQATT; CDR2 reads SNEGSKA (reference sequence). The germline V and J ends were trimmed by 6 bases and 4 bases, with 12 bases remaining between them. This CDR3 region has 12 residues. The CDR3 spells CSASRTSYGYTF. CDR3 sequence (DNA): TGCAGTGCCTCCCGGACCAGCTATGGCTACACCTTC.

This clonotype occurred once. V usage is TRBV12-3 or TRBV12-4 and J usage is TRBJ1-5, with TRBD1 matching over 10 bases. The length of the CDR3 is 16 residues. The V segment lost 6 bases and the J segment 2 bases; nucleotides outside the gene matches: 7. CDR3: CASRPGQGIGNQPQHF. CDR3 in DNA: TGTGCCAGCAGGCCGGGACAGGGGATCGGCAATCAGCCCCAGCATTTT.

The rearrangement joins TRBV7-2 to TRBJ2-7; D perhaps matches TRBD1 (7 bases). The CDR3 is 14 amino acids. V lost 1 base and J lost 3, with 10 bases in between. Germline CDR1 and CDR2: SGHTA and FQGNSA. The CDR3 sequence: CASSLGRGLYEQYF. As DNA, the CDR3 is TGTGCCAGCAGCTTAGGGAGGGGGCTCTACGAGCAGTACTTC. The full variable domain, in which reference TRBV7-2 and TRBJ2-7 provide the parts outside the CDR3, is GAGVSQSPSNKVTEKGKDVELRCDPISGHTALYWYRQSLGQGLEFLIYFQGNSAPDKSGLPSDRFSAERTGGSVSTLTIQRTQQEDSAVYLCASSLGRGLYEQYFGPGTRLTVT.

J is TRBJ2-5 and V is TRBV10-3, with D possibly being TRBD1 (6 bases). Germline CDR1 ENHRY, CDR2 SYGVKD. The CDR3 sequence is 15 residues long. Deletions cut 2 bases from V and 4 bases from J, with 14 bases between. The DNA for the CDR3 is TGTGCCATCAGTGAGGGGACACGCGGGTTAGAGACCCAGTACTTC. It encodes CAISEGTRGLETQYF.

This rearrangement joins TRBV7-9 to TRBJ2-1; TRBD1 matches 10 bases. V trimming: 6 bases; J trimming: 5 bases; junction bases outside the gene matches: 7. This CDR3 is 15 amino acids long. The germline V gene encodes CDR1 SEHNR and CDR2 FQNEAQ (reference sequence). CDR3 in DNA: TGTGCCAGCAGTTCCGGGACAGGGGTAGACAATGAGCAGTTCTTC. The encoded protein is CASSSGTGVDNEQFF.

In its sample, this clonotype was seen a few times. The J gene is TRBJ1-5, the V gene TRBV28; D is unclear. Germline-derived CDR1 and CDR2 are MDHEN and SYDVKM. The CDR3 has 18 amino acids. The V end was cut by 3 bases, the J end by 1 base, with 19 bases between. CDR3 in DNA: TGTGCCAGCAGTTTTAGGTGGAGAGATTTTGGGAGCAATCAGCCCCAGCATTTT. It is translated as CASSFRWRDFGSNQPQHF.